Below, one T cell receptor beta chain is given with its context. Reverse transcription of 450 to 500 ng total RNA with a constant-region primer produced TCR beta cDNA. Researchers made the TCR beta libraries by running three nested multiplex PCR rounds with slightly modified ARM-PCR. A C-beta reverse primer and TRBV1-TRBV30 forward primers served in each of the first two PCR rounds, at approximately 10 cycles apiece. TCRdb independently ran MiXCR on the multiplex PCR reads; one entry per CDR3 protein. This table holds about 64,000 distinct CDR3 sequences, about two thirds found once. The data originate from a study of tumor-infiltrating lymphocytes in primary liver carcinoma. Unsorted bulk tissue, about 18-32 mg of it, served as the source for co-extraction of RNA and DNA. The CDR3 extends over 15 amino acids. Trimming at V came to 3 bases and at J to 3 bases, leaving 4 bases not matched to a gene.

The sequenced sample consisted of liver tumor tissue from sampling region 4. Sample subset: tumor region T4, right-lateral pole. The receptor was derived from a man aged 35 to 55 with primary liver carcinoma and hepatitis B virus infection. V usage is TRBV12-3 or TRBV12-4 and J usage is TRBJ2-7; 11 nucleotides match TRBD1. Here the CDR3 reads CASSFGQGASYEQYF. The CDR3 nucleotides are TGTGCCAGCAGTTTCGGACAGGGGGCGAGCTACGAGCAGTACTTC.